Listed here is a single T cell receptor (beta chain). The sample is drawn from a study of T cell clones after liver transplantation. Assay: immunoSEQ multiplex PCR; the TCRdb copy retains only in-frame clones and omits some. This sample has some 110,000 clones, with about nine tenths found just once. V gave up 0 bases and J gave up 1 base, with 7 bases separating them. The germline gives CDR1 SGHRS, CDR2 YFSETQ. The CDR3 covers 14 residues. This sequence was found in a human patient who received a liver transplant. Some T cells may originate from the graft donor. The rearrangement links TRBV5-1 to TRBJ1-1; D is unclear. This material consisted of CD4+ T cells from blood, taken 12 months after liver transplant. This CDR3 is CASSLAQTNTEAFF. DNA for the CDR3: TGCGCCAGCAGCTTGGCTCAGACGAACACTGAAGCTTTCTTT.